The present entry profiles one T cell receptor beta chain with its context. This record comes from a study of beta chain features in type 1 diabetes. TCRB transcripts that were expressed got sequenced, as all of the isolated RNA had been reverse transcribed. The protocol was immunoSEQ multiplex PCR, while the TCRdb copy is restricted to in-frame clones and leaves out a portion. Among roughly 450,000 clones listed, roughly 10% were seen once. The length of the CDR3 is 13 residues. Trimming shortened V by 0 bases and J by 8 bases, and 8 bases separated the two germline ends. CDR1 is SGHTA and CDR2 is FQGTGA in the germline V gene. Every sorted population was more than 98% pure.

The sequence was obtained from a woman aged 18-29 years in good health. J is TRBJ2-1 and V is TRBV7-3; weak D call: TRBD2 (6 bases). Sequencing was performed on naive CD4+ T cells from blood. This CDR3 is CASSLTWEDEQFF. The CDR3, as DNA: TGTGCCAGCAGCTTAACTTGGGAGGATGAGCAGTTCTTC.